This TCR beta chain was obtained from a study of blood T cell repertoires in COVID-19. Study background: The United States, Italy and Spain were the sources of the acute and convalescent COVID-19 samples. Sample material is recorded as cDNA or gDNA derived from T cells, B-cell-depleted T cells, or PBMCs.

This CDR3 has 15 amino acids. CDR1 is SGHRS and CDR2 is YFSETQ in the germline V gene. J gave up 2 bases and V 0 bases, and 1 base lay outside the gene matches. In this sample, this clone turned up a few times. Other DNA sequences in this specimen translate into the identical CDR3. Authors' processing steps: Using reference gene primer amplification, nucleated cell counts were estimated. The repertoire was sequenced with immunoSEQ multiplex PCR; TCRdb's copy has only in-frame clones and lacks some. V, J and clone size reflect that table, while D and trimming were determined from the DNA. Among around 450,000 clones listed, around nine tenths were seen once.

The V call is TRBV5-1, the J call TRBJ2-1, with 8 positions matching TRBD2. Sequenced input: peripheral blood. This clonotype was obtained from a woman in her 30s with acute or convalescent COVID-19. The CDR3 region has the DNA TGCGCCAGCAGCTTGGCCGGGGGGGCCTACAATGAGCAGTTCTTC. Residues: CASSLAGGAYNEQFF.